This T cell receptor beta chain was profiled in a study of blood T cells in healthy people across ages. Researchers isolated at least 6.5 million PBMCs per sample. Germline V CDR1 and CDR2: MNHEY, SVGEGT. This CDR3 is built from 15 residues. The V and J ends lost 4 bases and 0 bases respectively, with 7 bases between them. Remarks on this clonotype: Its antigen remains unidentified.

Study results and caveats: Because sorting was not performed, PBMCs prevented conclusive naive versus antigen-experienced comparison. A roughly linear age-dependent decrease characterized TCR beta diversity per million T cells.

Primers used in a second PCR of roughly 7 to 12 cycles were a sample-barcoded 5' primer and a J-beta primer mix. TCRdb used MiXCR to reprocess the 5' RACE reads, holding one entry per CDR3 protein. The data contain approximately 800,000 distinct CDR3 sequences, about 55% of them seen just once; the ten biggest clones take up approximately 41%. The sequencing sample was made of blood. The chain joins TRBV6-2 or TRBV6-3 to TRBJ2-6; D remains unclear. This clonotype was sampled from a man older than 75 in good health. The CDR3 spells CASSSRTSGANVLTF. CDR3 in DNA: TGTGCCAGCAGTTCCAGGACCTCTGGGGCCAACGTCCTGACTTTC.